This T cell receptor (beta chain) was recovered during a study of neoadjuvant nivolumab and ipilimumab in lung cancer. General observations from the study: TCR receptors were sequenced in few samples. Resected-tumor TCR richness correlated positively with pretherapy blood richness. Only two of four nivolumab-treated tumors gained richness and clonality by surgery. Pathologic regression was not significantly tied to TCR clonality.

TCRdb's copy holds only in-frame clones and misses some; the assay was immunoSEQ multiplex PCR. Among fewer than 40,000 clones listed, 90% were seen once. Regarding this clone: Its antigen is not identified.

The material was peripheral blood, obtained after neoadjuvant nivolumab, alone or with ipilimumab, at or shortly before surgery. This receptor was taken from an adult with non-small cell lung cancer.

CDR3 coding DNA: TGTGCCAGCAGAACGGGGGAAGCAGGAAACACCATATATTTT. This encodes CASRTGEAGNTIYF. The rearrangement joins TRBV6-5 to TRBJ1-3; perhaps TRBD1 as D (5 bases). This CDR3 has 14 residues. Germline loops: CDR1 MNHEY, CDR2 SVGAGI. V was trimmed by 6 bases and J by 4 bases, leaving 13 bases between them.